This T cell receptor (beta chain) was found in a study of T cell repertoires in cytomegalovirus infection. Whole-study context: The authors relied on CMV epitopes, both recently identified HLA-C-restricted and well-studied HLA-B-restricted. Public TCR beta signatures marked donors with CMV infection and the matching HLA.

As to this clonotype: The antigen is undetermined.

TCRdb independently ran MiXCR on the reads; one entry per CDR3 protein. The sample lists around 900,000 distinct CDR3 sequences; 30% to 40% were seen once. The CDR3 is 12 residues long. The V end was cut by 7 bases, the J end by 6 bases, with 11 bases between. Overall study results and limits: Accumulated public TCR beta family frequency recognized individuals carrying CMV together with the relevant HLA. The ex vivo response showed dominance by HLA-C-restricted CMV-specific TCR beta clonotypes.

This chain connects TRBV12-3 or TRBV12-4 to TRBJ2-3; D not certain. This specimen was cultured CD8+ T cells from PBMCs, taken from culture after CMV antigen stimulation. The receptor was derived from a human donor in good health (CMV status not recorded). Some clones in this sample may be carry-over from other donors' samples. This CDR3 is CASTQLIDTQYF. CDR3 in DNA: TGTGCCAGCACCCAACTAATTGATACGCAGTATTTT.